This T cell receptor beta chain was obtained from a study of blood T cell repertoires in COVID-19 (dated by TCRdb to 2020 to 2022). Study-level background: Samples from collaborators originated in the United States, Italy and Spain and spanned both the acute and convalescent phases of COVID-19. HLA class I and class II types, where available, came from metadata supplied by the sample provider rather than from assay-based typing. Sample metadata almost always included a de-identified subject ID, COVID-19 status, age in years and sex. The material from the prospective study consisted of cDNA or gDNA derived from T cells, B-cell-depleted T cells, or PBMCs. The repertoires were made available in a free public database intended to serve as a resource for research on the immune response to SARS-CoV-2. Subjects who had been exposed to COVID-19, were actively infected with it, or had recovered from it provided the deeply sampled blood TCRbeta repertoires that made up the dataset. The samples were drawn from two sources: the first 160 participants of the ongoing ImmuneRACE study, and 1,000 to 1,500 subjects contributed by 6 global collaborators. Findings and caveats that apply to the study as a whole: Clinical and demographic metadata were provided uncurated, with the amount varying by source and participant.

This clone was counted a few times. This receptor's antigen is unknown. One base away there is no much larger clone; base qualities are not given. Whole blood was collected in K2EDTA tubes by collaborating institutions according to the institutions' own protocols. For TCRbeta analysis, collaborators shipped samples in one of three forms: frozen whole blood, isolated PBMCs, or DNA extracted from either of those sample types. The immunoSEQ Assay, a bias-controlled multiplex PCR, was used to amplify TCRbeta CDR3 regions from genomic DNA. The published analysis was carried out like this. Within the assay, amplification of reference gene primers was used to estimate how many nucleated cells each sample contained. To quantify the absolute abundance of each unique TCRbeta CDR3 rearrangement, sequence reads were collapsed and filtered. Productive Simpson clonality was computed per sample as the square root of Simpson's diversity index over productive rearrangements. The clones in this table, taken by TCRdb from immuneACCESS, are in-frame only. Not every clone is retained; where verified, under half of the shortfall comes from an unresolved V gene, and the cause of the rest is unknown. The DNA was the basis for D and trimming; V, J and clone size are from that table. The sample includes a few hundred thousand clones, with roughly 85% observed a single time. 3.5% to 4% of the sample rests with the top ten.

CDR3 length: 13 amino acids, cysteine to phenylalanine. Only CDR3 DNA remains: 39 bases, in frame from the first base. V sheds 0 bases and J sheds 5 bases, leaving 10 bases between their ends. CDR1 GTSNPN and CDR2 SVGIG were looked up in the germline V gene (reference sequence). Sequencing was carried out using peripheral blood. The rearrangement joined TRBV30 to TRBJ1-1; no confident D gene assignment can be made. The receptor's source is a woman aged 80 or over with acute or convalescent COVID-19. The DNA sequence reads TGTGCCTGGAGTGTGTTGCGGGGAACTGAAGCTTTCTTT. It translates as CAWSVLRGTEAFF.